A single sample is the source of the 5 T cell receptor beta chains below, sequenced in a study of blood T cell repertoires in COVID-19. This table comes from immunoSEQ multiplex PCR, and its TCRdb copy is limited to in-frame clones, with some not included. The sample records 250,000 or so clones, 86% being singletons. Sequencing was done on a sample of PBMCs or T cells enriched from blood (not recorded which). All receptors derive from a woman in her forties or fifties who had recovered from COVID-19.

The rearrangement uses TRBV5-1 and TRBJ2-1; D perhaps matches TRBD2 (6 bases). Germline assignment: CDR1 SGHRS and CDR2 YFSETQ. Trimming shortened V by 4 bases and J by 8 bases, and 13 bases separated the two germline ends. The CDR3 has 13 amino acids. The CDR3 reads CASSPTSLHEQFF. In nucleotides, the CDR3 is TGCGCCAGCAGCCCTACTAGCCTCCATGAGCAGTTCTTC.

The rearrangement joins TRBV5-6 to TRBJ1-1; a possible D gene is TRBD1 (5 bases). V was clipped by 0 bases and J by 0 bases, with 6 bases between them. The germline V gene encodes CDR1 SGHDT and CDR2 YYEEEE. The CDR3 consists of 14 residues. This CDR3 reads CASSLGQMNTEAFF. CDR3 sequence (DNA): TGTGCCAGCAGCTTGGGACAGATGAACACTGAAGCTTTCTTT.

This clone has a handful of counts. V is TRBV6-5 and J is TRBJ1-2; 11 nucleotides align to TRBD1. The germline V gene has CDR1 MNHEY and CDR2 SVGAGI. Trimming removed 8 bases from V and 2 bases from J; junction bases left unmatched: 1. The CDR3 loop spans 13 amino acids. In DNA, the CDR3 is TGTGCCAGCGGGGACAGGGGGAACTATGGCTACACCTTC. Translation gives CASGDRGNYGYTF.

The chain carries TRBV11-3 and TRBJ1-1; D unclear. Germline CDR1 and CDR2: SGHNT and YENEEA. V lost 5 bases to trimming and J lost 4 bases, with 11 bases between them. This CDR3 comprises 13 residues. The CDR3 protein is CASSLMAATEAFF. The CDR3 DNA follows: TGTGCCAGCAGCCTTATGGCGGCCACTGAAGCTTTCTTT.

V and J are TRBV28 and TRBJ1-3; the D is unclear. CDR3 length: 16 amino acids. CDR1 is MDHEN and CDR2 is SYDVKM in the germline V gene. V shed 8 bases and J shed 0 bases, with 17 bases lying between them. The CDR3 loop is CASHWAGSSSGNTIYF. For the CDR3, the DNA is TGTGCCAGCCATTGGGCCGGGAGTAGCTCTGGAAACACCATATATTTT. The full variable domain, completed using reference TRBV28 and TRBJ1-3, is DVKVTQSSRYLVKRTGEKVFLECVQDMDHENMFWYRQDPGLGLRLIYFSYDVKMKEKGDIPEGYSVSREKKERFSLILESASTNQTSMYLCASHWAGSSSGNTIYFGEGSWLTVV.